The 21 T cell receptor beta chains reported below all come from one sample, sequenced in a study of T cell changes during pregnancy in multiple sclerosis. Libraries were prepared by immunoSEQ multiplex PCR; TCRdb keeps only in-frame clonotypes and omits some of them. The table lists more than 65,000 clones, about 85% of them singletons, with less than 3.5% in the top ten. Sequenced material: peripheral blood, taken before pregnancy. These receptors came from a female donor with multiple sclerosis, enrolled in a pregnancy study.

The chain couples TRBV30 to TRBJ2-7; a possible D gene is TRBD1 (5 bases). V was shortened by 0 bases and J by 6 bases, with 12 bases between the two germline ends. Germline V gene sequence: CDR1 GTSNPN, CDR2 SVGIG (reference sequence). This CDR3 contains 13 residues. CDR3 amino acids: CAWSVIQATEQYF. CDR3 DNA sequence: TGTGCCTGGAGTGTAATACAGGCCACCGAGCAGTACTTC.

V and J are TRBV11-2 and TRBJ1-1, with D possibly matching TRBD1 (5 bases). In germline, CDR1 is SGHAT, CDR2 FQNNGV. Deletions cut 4 bases from V and 11 bases from J, with 11 bases between. The CDR3 runs to 11 residues. CDR3 sequence reads: CASSSNRGAFF. As DNA, the CDR3 is TGTGCCAGCAGCTCCAATCGGGGGGCTTTCTTT.

This chain uses TRBV6-1 with TRBJ1-5, with D perhaps matching TRBD1 (6 bases). This CDR3 is built from 12 residues. V shed 8 bases and J shed 3 bases, with 8 bases lying between them. The germline V gene has CDR1 MNHNS and CDR2 SASEGT. CDR3 coding DNA: TGTGCCAGCGGACAGATCAATCAGCCCCAGCATTTT. This gives the protein CASGQINQPQHF.

This chain uses TRBV29-1 with TRBJ1-2; 11 bases map to TRBD1. Trimming at V came to 2 bases and at J to 2 bases, leaving 7 bases not matched to a gene. The CDR3 sequence is 16 residues long. The germline V gene has CDR1 SQVTM and CDR2 ANQGSEA. The CDR3 sequence: CSVESGTGGTNYGYTF. Here the CDR3 DNA reads TGCAGCGTTGAATCTGGGACAGGGGGGACAAACTATGGCTACACCTTC. Complete variable domain (other parts from reference TRBV29-1 and TRBJ1-2): SAVISQKPSRDICQRGTSLTIQCQVDSQVTMMFWYRQQPGQSLTLIATANQGSEATYESGFVIDKFPISRPNLTFSTLTVSNMSPEDSSIYLCSVESGTGGTNYGYTFGSGTRLTVV.

The gene calls are TRBV30 and TRBJ2-7; 8 bases agree with TRBD1. After removal of 0 bases from V and 5 bases from J, the junction contained 9 bases not matched to a gene. The CDR3 is 15 amino acids. CDR1 and CDR2 from the germline V gene are GTSNPN and SVGIG (reference sequence). The CDR3 loop is CAWSVTRGRPDEQYF. The CDR3 nucleotides read TGTGCCTGGAGTGTTACCAGGGGGCGACCCGACGAGCAGTACTTC.

The sample holds one count of this clone. V and J are TRBV7-7 and TRBJ2-2; 8 bases fit TRBD1. Trimming at V came to 5 bases and at J to 5 bases, leaving 7 bases not matched to a gene. CDR3 length: 15 amino acids. Germline lookup yields CDR1 SSHAT and CDR2 FNYEAQ (reference sequence). The CDR3 DNA sequence: TGTGCCAGCAGCCTACAGGGGGGTTGGACCGGGGAGCTGTTTTTT. Encoded protein: CASSLQGGWTGELFF.

Here the CDR3 DNA reads TGTGCCAGCAGCTTATTACAGGCACTCAGCACTGAAGCTTTCTTT. Residues: CASSLLQALSTEAFF. V is TRBV11-2 and J is TRBJ1-1, with D maybe TRBD1 (5 bases). Per the germline V gene, CDR1 is SGHAT and CDR2 is FQNNGV. The CDR3 is made up of 15 amino acids. Trimming removed 2 bases at V and 4 bases at J, with 14 bases between.

The chain uses TRBV19 and TRBJ2-5; D uncertain. V dropped 6 bases and J dropped 1 base, with 9 bases sitting between them. The CDR3 covers 13 residues. Germline V gives CDR1 LNHDA, CDR2 SQIVND (reference sequence). In DNA, the CDR3 is TGTGCCAGTAGAGACACTGCCCAAGAGACCCAGTACTTC. Translation: CASRDTAQETQYF.

The chain recombines TRBV7-8 with TRBJ1-1, with 7 bases identical to TRBD1. V lost 5 bases, J lost 7 bases, and 10 bases stayed unmatched. Germline V gene data show CDR1 as SGHVS and CDR2 as FQNEAQ. CDR3 length: 14 residues. The CDR3 sequence is CASSTRTGSDEAFF. In DNA, the CDR3 is TGTGCCAGCAGCACACGGACAGGATCAGATGAAGCTTTCTTT.

This rearrangement joins TRBV6-1 to TRBJ2-7; D not resolved. From germline, CDR1 is MNHNS and CDR2 SASEGT. This CDR3 has 14 amino acids. The V end lost 8 bases, the J end lost 7 bases, and 21 bases lay between the germline ends. The DNA of the CDR3 is TGTGCCAGCTTTAAGACTGACGCTCCGGCTGAGCAGTACTTC. It yields the protein CASFKTDAPAEQYF.

This clone came up once. CDR3 DNA sequence: TGTGCCAGCAGTGGCATGGACAGGGGGAATGGCTACACCTTC. Protein: CASSGMDRGNGYTF. This chain joins TRBV25-1 and TRBJ1-2, with 10 bases identical to TRBD1. The CDR3 spans 14 residues. Losses at the gene ends were 4 bases for V and 6 bases for J; bases not matched to a gene: 5. The germline V gene has CDR1 MGHDK and CDR2 SYGVNS.

The chain uses TRBV5-4 and TRBJ2-3; D might be TRBD2 (5 bases). Germline CDR1 reads SGHNT; CDR2 reads YYREEE (reference sequence). V lost 1 base to trimming and J lost 4 bases, with 13 bases between them. This CDR3 is 15 amino acids long. The CDR3 DNA reads as TGTGCCAGCAGCTTGCCCCCCCCGAGGGCAGATACGCAGTATTTT. Protein product: CASSLPPPRADTQYF.

In this sample, this clone turned up a few times. The chain combines TRBV11-2 with TRBJ1-1; a possible D gene is TRBD1 (6 bases). The V end lost 8 bases, the J end lost 3 bases, and 13 bases lay between the germline ends. Germline CDR1 is SGHAT and CDR2 is FQNNGV. The CDR3 is made up of 13 amino acids. The DNA of the CDR3 is TGTGCCAGCGGCACAGGGATTGACACTGAAGCTTTCTTT. It translates to CASGTGIDTEAFF.

The CDR3 DNA reads as TGCAACCCCACAGGAACCACTGAAGCTTTCTTT. Translation gives CNPTGTTEAFF. The chain uses TRBV20-1 and TRBJ1-1; D is perhaps TRBD1 (5 bases). The CDR3 totals 11 residues. Per germline, CDR1 DFQATT and CDR2 SNEGSKA (reference sequence).

V and J are TRBV7-2 and TRBJ1-2; 9 positions agree with TRBD1. CDR1 and CDR2 (germline): SGHTA, FQGNSA. The CDR3 totals 13 residues. Trimming took 3 bases from V and 8 from J; bases not matched to a gene: 4. The DNA of the CDR3 is TGTGCCAGCAGCTTTGGGACAGGGCTCGGCTACACCTTC. Its translation is CASSFGTGLGYTF.

The chain couples TRBV7-8 to TRBJ2-1; possibly TRBD1 for D (7 bases). The CDR3 consists of 15 residues. V was cut by 5 bases and J by 5 bases, with 16 bases left in between. Germline values: CDR1 SGHVS, CDR2 FQNEAQ. The CDR3 sequence: CASSPRRGPNNEQFF. The CDR3 DNA reads TGTGCCAGCAGCCCCCGGAGGGGGCCCAACAATGAGCAGTTCTTC.

This chain uses TRBV29-1 with TRBJ1-3, with 9 nucleotides matching TRBD1. CDR1 SQVTM and CDR2 ANQGSEA come from the germline V gene. V was pared by 4 bases and J by 4 bases, with 14 bases of the junction left unmatched. The CDR3 has 17 amino acids. CDR3 DNA: TGCAGCGTTGTTGTCTATAGAACAGGGGGCGCAGGAAACACCATATATTTT. It translates to CSVVVYRTGGAGNTIYF.

The chain couples TRBV27 to TRBJ1-2, with a possible D match to TRBD1 (5 bases). Per the germline V gene, CDR1 is MNHEY and CDR2 is SMNVEV (reference sequence). The V gene lost 5 bases and the J gene lost 1 base, with 14 bases spanning the gap. The CDR3 spans 15 residues. This CDR3 is CASSVQGLLNYGYTF. DNA for the CDR3: TGTGCCAGCAGTGTCCAGGGACTTCTTAACTATGGCTACACCTTC.

This sequence joins TRBV9 and TRBJ2-7; possible D gene TRBD2, 6 bases. The V end lost 0 bases, the J end lost 6 bases, and 7 bases lay between the germline ends. Germline lookup yields CDR1 SGDLS and CDR2 YYNGEE. The CDR3 covers 12 residues. CDR3 protein: CASSVVGGEQYF. The CDR3 DNA reads as TGTGCCAGCAGCGTAGTCGGGGGCGAGCAGTACTTC.

The chain combines TRBV9 with TRBJ2-1; TRBD1 aligns across 7 bases. CDR3 length equals 15 residues. Germline V gives CDR1 SGDLS, CDR2 YYNGEE. The trim removed 3 bases at V and 2 bases at J, leaving 5 bases unmatched. DNA of the CDR3: TGTGCCAGCAGCGGTACAGGGGAACCCTACAATGAGCAGTTCTTC. Protein sequence: CASSGTGEPYNEQFF.

V gene TRBV4-3 combines with J gene TRBJ1-2, with D possibly being TRBD1 (5 bases). This CDR3 has 17 residues. The germline V gene encodes CDR1 LGHNA and CDR2 YSLEER. The V and J ends lost 0 bases and 2 bases respectively, with 16 bases between them. The CDR3 region is CASSQDATTGGNYGYTF. The CDR3 DNA is TGCGCCAGCAGCCAAGATGCTACAACAGGAGGGAACTATGGCTACACCTTC.